The 10 T cell receptor beta chains given below trace back to one sample, sequenced in a study of T cell changes during pregnancy in multiple sclerosis. Sequencing was performed with immunoSEQ multiplex PCR; in TCRdb, only in-frame clones are kept and a portion is missing. Of fewer than 40,000 clones in the sample, about 94% were seen once. The specimen was CD4+ T cells from peripheral blood mononuclear cells, collected after pregnancy. Every receptor here comes from a female donor with multiple sclerosis, enrolled in a pregnancy study.

The chain is built from TRBV10-3 and TRBJ1-1, with D hard to call. Trimming shortened V by 9 bases and J by 1 base, and 6 bases separated the two germline ends. In germline, CDR1 is ENHRY, CDR2 SYGVKD. This CDR3 has 11 amino acids. CDR3 amino acids: CAISQNTEAFF. DNA for the CDR3: TGTGCCATTTCACAGAACACTGAAGCTTTCTTT.

This sequence joins TRBV10-1 and TRBJ2-1; 7 bases map to TRBD2. V lost 8 bases to trimming and J lost 0 bases; unmatched junction nucleotides: 10. This CDR3 comprises 16 residues. Germline V CDR1 and CDR2: WNHNN, SYGVQD (reference sequence). The CDR3 sequence: CASAERAGSSYNEQFF. In DNA form, the CDR3 reads TGCGCCAGCGCCGAACGAGCGGGGAGCTCCTACAATGAGCAGTTCTTC.

This chain joins TRBV25-1 and TRBJ2-3; 7 positions match TRBD1. CDR3 length: 17 amino acids. The germline V gene has CDR1 MGHDK and CDR2 SYGVNS. Trimming cost V 4 bases and J 2 bases; bases outside gene matches: 12. CDR3 region: CASSGRSGQEHTDTQYF. CDR3 DNA sequence: TGTGCCAGCAGTGGACGGTCCGGACAGGAGCACACAGATACGCAGTATTTT.

The V call is TRBV18, the J call TRBJ2-1, with a tentative D call TRBD1 (6 bases). The germline V and J ends were trimmed by 2 bases and 0 bases, with 11 bases remaining between them. Germline values: CDR1 KGHSH, CDR2 LQKENI. The CDR3 runs 16 residues. The CDR3 region is CASSPNRASSYNEQFF. CDR3 sequence (DNA): TGTGCCAGCTCACCAAACAGGGCGAGCTCCTACAATGAGCAGTTCTTC.

V usage is TRBV4-1 and J usage is TRBJ1-1, with 8 bases fitting TRBD1. V dropped 5 bases and J dropped 4; count of bases not matched to a gene: 15. This CDR3 is 17 amino acids long. The V gene's germline CDR1 is MGHRA and CDR2 YSYEKL. This CDR3 reads CASSRPGTGPGSTEAFF. DNA of the CDR3: TGCGCCAGCAGCAGACCAGGGACAGGACCAGGGAGCACTGAAGCTTTCTTT.

This sequence joins TRBV2 and TRBJ1-1; a possible D gene is TRBD1 (6 bases). V gave up 7 bases and J gave up 1 base, with 13 bases separating them. This CDR3 contains 14 residues. CDR1 is SNHLY, CDR2 FYNNEI, per germline. The CDR3 loop is CASTSDSTNTEAFF. The CDR3 DNA reads TGTGCCAGCACCTCGGACAGTACGAACACTGAAGCTTTCTTT.

Written as DNA, the CDR3 is TGTGCCAGCAGCCTAGGTGGGACAGACTCCTACGAGCAGTACTTC. Residues: CASSLGGTDSYEQYF. The rearrangement uses TRBV7-9 and TRBJ2-7; 7 bases are a match to TRBD1. Germline V gene lookup returns CDR1 SEHNR and CDR2 FQNEAQ (reference sequence). This CDR3 is built from 15 residues. The V and J ends lost 5 bases and 0 bases, in that order; junction bases with no gene match: 7.

This rearrangement joins TRBV18 to TRBJ1-3, with 9 bases lining up with TRBD1. The CDR3 sequence is 16 residues long. V trimming: 0 bases; J trimming: 3 bases; junction bases outside the gene matches: 3. Looked up from germline, CDR1 is KGHSH and CDR2 is LQKENI. In DNA form, the CDR3 reads TGTGCCAGCTCACCACCCGGACAGGGGTTTGGAAACACCATATATTTT. This gives the protein CASSPPGQGFGNTIYF. Complete variable domain (other parts from reference TRBV18 and TRBJ1-3): NAGVMQNPRHLVRRRGQEARLRCSPMKGHSHVYWYRQLPEEGLKFMVYLQKENIIDESGMPKERFSAEFPKEGPSILRIQQVVRGDSAAYFCASSPPGQGFGNTIYFGEGSWLTVV.

This rearrangement joins TRBV6-6 to TRBJ1-2, with D perhaps matching TRBD1 (5 bases). V was clipped by 8 bases and J by 10 bases, with 17 bases between them. The CDR3 is 12 amino acids. Germline CDR1 MNHNY, CDR2 SVGAGI (reference sequence). This CDR3 is CASLHTGSSYTF. The CDR3 DNA follows: TGTGCCAGCCTACATACAGGTTCCTCCTACACCTTC.

J is TRBJ1-1 and V is TRBV6-1; D is undetermined. The CDR3 consists of 13 residues. Germline V gene data show CDR1 as MNHNS and CDR2 as SASEGT. Trimming removed 9 bases at V and 11 bases at J, with 22 bases between. Here the CDR3 DNA reads TGTGCCAGTCAATTTACAGCTGGTTTATGGGCTTTCTTT. Amino acid sequence: CASQFTAGLWAFF.